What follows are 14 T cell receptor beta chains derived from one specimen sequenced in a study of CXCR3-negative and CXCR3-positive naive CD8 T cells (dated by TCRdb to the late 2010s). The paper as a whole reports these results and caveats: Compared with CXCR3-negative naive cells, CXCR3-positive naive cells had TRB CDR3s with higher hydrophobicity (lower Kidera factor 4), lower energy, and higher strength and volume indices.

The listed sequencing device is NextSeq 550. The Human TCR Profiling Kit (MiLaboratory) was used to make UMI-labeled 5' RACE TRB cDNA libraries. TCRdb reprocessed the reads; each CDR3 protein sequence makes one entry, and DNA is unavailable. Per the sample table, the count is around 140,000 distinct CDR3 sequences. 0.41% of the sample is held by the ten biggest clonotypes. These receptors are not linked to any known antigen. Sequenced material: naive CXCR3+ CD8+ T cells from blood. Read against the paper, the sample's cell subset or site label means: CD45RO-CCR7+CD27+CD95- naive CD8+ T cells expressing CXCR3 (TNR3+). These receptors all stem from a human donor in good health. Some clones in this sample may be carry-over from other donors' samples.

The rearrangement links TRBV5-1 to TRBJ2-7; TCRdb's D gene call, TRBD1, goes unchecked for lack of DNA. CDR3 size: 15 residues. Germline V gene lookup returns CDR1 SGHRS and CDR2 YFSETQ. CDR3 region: CASSLVLDTYYEQYF.

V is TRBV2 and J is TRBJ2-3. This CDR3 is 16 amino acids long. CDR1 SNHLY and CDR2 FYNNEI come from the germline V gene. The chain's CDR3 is CASIDILGSYTDTQYF. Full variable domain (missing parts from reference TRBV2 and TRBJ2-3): EPEVTQTPSHQVTQMGQEVILRCVPISNHLYFYWYRQILGQKVEFLVSFYNNEISEKSEIFDDQFSVERPDGSNFTLKIRSTKLEDSAMYFCASIDILGSYTDTQYFGPGTRLTVL.

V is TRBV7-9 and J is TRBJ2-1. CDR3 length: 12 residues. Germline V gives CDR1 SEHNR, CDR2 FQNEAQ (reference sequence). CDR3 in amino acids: CASSPSVNEQFF.

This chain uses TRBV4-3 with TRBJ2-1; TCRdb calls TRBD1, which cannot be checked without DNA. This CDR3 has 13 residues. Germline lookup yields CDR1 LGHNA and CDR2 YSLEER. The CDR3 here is CASSPGQYNEQFF.

CDR3 protein: CASSQSGRHDEQYF. The chain employs TRBV5-5 and TRBJ2-7; without DNA, the TCRdb call of TRBD2 cannot be checked. The CDR3 extends over 14 amino acids. The germline V gene has CDR1 SGHKS and CDR2 YYEKEE (reference sequence).

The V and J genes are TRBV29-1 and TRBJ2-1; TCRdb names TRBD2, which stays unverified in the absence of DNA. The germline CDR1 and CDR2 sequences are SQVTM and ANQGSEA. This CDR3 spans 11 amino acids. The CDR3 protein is CSVAGDNEQFF.

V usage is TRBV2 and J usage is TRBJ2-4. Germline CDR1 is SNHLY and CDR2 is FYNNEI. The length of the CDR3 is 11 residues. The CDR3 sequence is CASSGGYRTYF.

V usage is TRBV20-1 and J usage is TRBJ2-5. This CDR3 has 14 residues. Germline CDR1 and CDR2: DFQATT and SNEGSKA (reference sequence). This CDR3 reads CSARDLSEGETQYF.

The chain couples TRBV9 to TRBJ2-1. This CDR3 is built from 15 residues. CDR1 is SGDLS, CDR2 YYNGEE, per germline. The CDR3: CASSVPSSSYNEQFF.

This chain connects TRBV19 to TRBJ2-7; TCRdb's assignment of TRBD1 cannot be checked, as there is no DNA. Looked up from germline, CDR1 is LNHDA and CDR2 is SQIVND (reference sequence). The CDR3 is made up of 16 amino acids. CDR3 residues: CASSIDPASPGDEQYF.

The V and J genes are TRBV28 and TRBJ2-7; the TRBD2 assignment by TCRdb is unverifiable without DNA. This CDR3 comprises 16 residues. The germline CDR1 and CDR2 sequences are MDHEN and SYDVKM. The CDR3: CASSLQTGVGFYEQYF. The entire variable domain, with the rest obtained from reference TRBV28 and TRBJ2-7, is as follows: DVKVTQSSRYLVKRTGEKVFLECVQDMDHENMFWYRQDPGLGLRLIYFSYDVKMKEKGDIPEGYSVSREKKERFSLILESASTNQTSMYLCASSLQTGVGFYEQYFGPGTRLTVT.

CDR3 in amino acids: CAISESWTGFSGNTIYF. This sequence joins TRBV10-3 and TRBJ1-3; as DNA is missing, the TRBD1 call by TCRdb cannot be tested. The CDR3 is made up of 17 amino acids. Germline CDR1 is ENHRY and CDR2 is SYGVKD.

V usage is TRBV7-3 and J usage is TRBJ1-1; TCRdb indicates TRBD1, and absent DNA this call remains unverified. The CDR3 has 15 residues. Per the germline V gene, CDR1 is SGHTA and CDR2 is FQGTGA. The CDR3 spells CASSLAPSGATEAFF.

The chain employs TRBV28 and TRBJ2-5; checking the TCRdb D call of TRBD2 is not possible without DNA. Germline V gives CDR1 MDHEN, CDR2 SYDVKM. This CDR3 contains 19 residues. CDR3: CASSSMSRTSGDLQETQYF. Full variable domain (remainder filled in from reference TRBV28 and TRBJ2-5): DVKVTQSSRYLVKRTGEKVFLECVQDMDHENMFWYRQDPGLGLRLIYFSYDVKMKEKGDIPEGYSVSREKKERFSLILESASTNQTSMYLCASSSMSRTSGDLQETQYFGPGTRLLVL.